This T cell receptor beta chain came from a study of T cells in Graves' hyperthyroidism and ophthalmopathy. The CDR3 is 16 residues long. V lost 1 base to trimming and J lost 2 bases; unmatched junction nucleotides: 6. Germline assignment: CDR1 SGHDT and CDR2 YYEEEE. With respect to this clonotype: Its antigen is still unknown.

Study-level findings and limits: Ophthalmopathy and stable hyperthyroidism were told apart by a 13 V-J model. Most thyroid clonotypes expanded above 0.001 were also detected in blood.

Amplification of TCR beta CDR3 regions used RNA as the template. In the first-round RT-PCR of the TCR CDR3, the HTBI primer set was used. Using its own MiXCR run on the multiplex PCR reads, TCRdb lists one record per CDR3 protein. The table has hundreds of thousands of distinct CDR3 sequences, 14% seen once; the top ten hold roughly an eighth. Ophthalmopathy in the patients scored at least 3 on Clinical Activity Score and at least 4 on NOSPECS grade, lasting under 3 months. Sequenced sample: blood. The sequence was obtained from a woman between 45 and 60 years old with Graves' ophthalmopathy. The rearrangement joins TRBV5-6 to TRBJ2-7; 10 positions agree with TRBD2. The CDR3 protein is CASSLSRLAGAYEQYF. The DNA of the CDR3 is TGTGCCAGCAGCTTGTCAAGGCTAGCGGGAGCCTACGAGCAGTACTTC. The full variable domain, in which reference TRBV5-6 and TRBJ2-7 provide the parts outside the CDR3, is DAGVTQSPTHLIKTRGQQVTLRCSPKSGHDTVSWYQQALGQGPQFIFQYYEEEERQRGNFPDRFSGHQFPNYSSELNVNALLLGDSALYLCASSLSRLAGAYEQYFGPGTRLTVT.